These 30 T cell receptor beta chains were sequenced from one sample in a study of shared clonotypes between healthy human individuals (dated by TCRdb to 2020 to 2021). The library came from the immunoSEQ multiplex PCR assay. The source is immuneACCESS, and TCRdb retained only in-frame sequences with V and J called. Part of the clones is not carried over; for the studies checked, unresolved V genes explain less than half of this, and the remainder is unexplained. For this sample the table gives roughly 2 million clones, of which about 94% were detected only once. Roughly 1% of the sample lies in the top ten. CD8 naive samples were CD45RO-negative cells positively selected for CCR7, giving a CD45RA+CCR7+ population that excluded TemRA cells. Source material: naive CD8+ T cells sorted from blood. The cell subset or site label of this sample denotes: CD45RA+CCR7+. These receptors came from a man aged 18-30 years in good health.

This chain connects TRBV27 to TRBJ2-6; D ambiguous. Germline CDR1 and CDR2: MNHEY and SMNVEV (reference sequence). The CDR3 spans 12 residues. Trimming stripped 8 bases from V and 4 bases from J, with 6 bases between. The DNA for the CDR3 is TGTGCCAGCGCGGACGGGGCCAACGTCCTGACTTTC. This gives the protein CASADGANVLTF.

The chain recombines TRBV2 with TRBJ2-5; TRBD2 matches 9 bases. The germline gives CDR1 SNHLY, CDR2 FYNNEI. The CDR3 runs to 16 residues. V dropped 2 bases and J dropped 3; count of bases not matched to a gene: 7. DNA of the CDR3: TGTGCCAGCAGTGAACCCTCTAGCGGGGAAGAAGAGACCCAGTACTTC. Its translation: CASSEPSSGEEETQYF.

This rearrangement joins TRBV4-1 to TRBJ2-1; no definite D call. The germline CDR1 and CDR2 sequences are MGHRA and YSYEKL. Between the trimmed V and J ends, which lost 3 bases and 8 bases, there was a span of 14 bases. CDR3 length: 14 residues. Written as DNA, the CDR3 is TGCGCCAGCAGCCAGGCGATTTTGACTTATGAGCAGTTCTTC. It encodes CASSQAILTYEQFF.

The rearrangement uses TRBV5-1 and TRBJ2-7, with 7 bases matching TRBD2. There are 13 residues in the CDR3. CDR1 SGHRS and CDR2 YFSETQ come from the germline V gene. J was trimmed by 2 bases and V by 3 bases; bases with no gene match: 2. The CDR3 reads CASSSGTTYEQYF. The CDR3 nucleotides are TGCGCCAGCAGCTCAGGGACTACCTACGAGCAGTACTTC. Full variable domain (remainder filled in from reference TRBV5-1 and TRBJ2-7): KAGVTQTPRYLIKTRGQQVTLSCSPISGHRSVSWYQQTPGQGLQFLFEYFSETQRNKGNFPGRFSGRQFSNSRSEMNVSTLELGDSALYLCASSSGTTYEQYFGPGTRLTVT.

The table lists this clone with a count of one. This sample includes further DNA sequences coding for the same CDR3. The chain links TRBV28 to TRBJ2-7, with 9 bases aligning to TRBD1. V was clipped by 3 bases and J by 1 base; unmatched bases: 4. The CDR3 has 15 residues. Looked up from germline, CDR1 is MDHEN and CDR2 is SYDVKM. CDR3 residues: CASSFPGQGSYEQYF. The CDR3 nucleotides are TGTGCCAGCAGTTTCCCAGGACAGGGGTCCTACGAGCAGTACTTC.

The rearrangement joins TRBV2 to TRBJ2-7, with a possible D match to TRBD2 (5 bases). Germline CDR1 and CDR2: SNHLY and FYNNEI. Trimming stripped 3 bases from V and 3 bases from J, with 15 bases between. The CDR3 contains 15 residues. The CDR3 DNA reads as TGTGCCAGCAGTGACGCCGGGAACTTCTACTACGAGCAGTACTTC. Translated: CASSDAGNFYYEQYF.

The CDR3 is CASSDAQGADNEQFF. In DNA, the CDR3 is TGTGCCAGCAGTGATGCGCAGGGGGCGGACAATGAGCAGTTCTTC. The chain combines TRBV2 with TRBJ2-1; 8 nucleotides line up with TRBD1. After removal of 3 bases from V and 5 bases from J, the junction contained 6 bases not matched to a gene. Germline V gene data show CDR1 as SNHLY and CDR2 as FYNNEI. This CDR3 has 15 amino acids.

This clone was recorded once. The V gene is TRBV4-1, the J gene TRBJ2-7; TRBD1 agrees at 10 bases. Germline CDR1 reads MGHRA; CDR2 reads YSYEKL. V lost 3 bases and J lost 5; bases outside the gene matches: 7. The CDR3 totals 15 residues. Here the CDR3 DNA reads TGCGCCAGCAGCCAGAAGACAGGGGGCCTGGACGAGCAGTACTTC. It codes for CASSQKTGGLDEQYF.

The rearrangement uses TRBV2 and TRBJ2-1; 11 positions agree with TRBD2. Germline trimming cut 8 bases from V and 4 bases from J; bases unmatched to any gene: 10. This CDR3 spans 16 amino acids. Per the germline V gene, CDR1 is SNHLY and CDR2 is FYNNEI. CDR3 sequence reads: CASSQAPSGRYNEQFF. The CDR3 DNA reads as TGTGCCAGCTCTCAGGCCCCTAGCGGGAGGTACAATGAGCAGTTCTTC.

This clone was detected only once. V gene TRBV9 combines with J gene TRBJ2-6, with 12 nucleotides matching TRBD2. The ends lost 3 bases at V and 0 bases at J; junction bases unmatched: 10. The CDR3 extends over 20 amino acids. CDR1 SGDLS and CDR2 YYNGEE come from the germline V gene. The CDR3: CASSGLRTSGEHSGANVLTF. The CDR3 nucleotides are TGTGCCAGCAGCGGATTAAGGACTAGCGGGGAACACTCTGGGGCCAACGTCCTGACTTTC.

This sequence joins TRBV13 and TRBJ2-3; 8 positions agree with TRBD2. With 5 bases clipped from V and 1 base from J, the junction kept 20 bases outside the gene matches. CDR1 and CDR2 from the germline V gene are PRHDT and FYEKMQ (reference sequence). The CDR3 covers 20 residues. CDR3 sequence (DNA): TGTGCCAGCAGCCTGTTCTCGGGCGGCGGGAGGACCGGTGGCACAGATACGCAGTATTTT. Translating gives CASSLFSGGGRTGGTDTQYF.

The rearrangement links TRBV5-6 to TRBJ2-1; D gene uncertain. From germline, CDR1 is SGHDT and CDR2 YYEEEE. This CDR3 comprises 13 residues. The germline V and J ends were trimmed by 7 bases and 5 bases, with 13 bases remaining between them. The CDR3 DNA follows: TGTGCCAGCTCTGTGGTAGTTAACAATGAGCAGTTCTTC. This translates into CASSVVVNNEQFF.

The rearrangement joins TRBV6-1 to TRBJ1-1; TRBD1 might be the D (6 bases). The V gene's germline CDR1 is MNHNS and CDR2 SASEGT. V was shortened by 8 bases and J by 4 bases, with 14 bases between the two germline ends. This CDR3 has 13 residues. CDR3 sequence (DNA): TGTGCCAGCTATTTAGGGGGGCTCACTGAAGCTTTCTTT. This translates into CASYLGGLTEAFF.

The chain couples TRBV5-1 to TRBJ2-2; D call uncertain. The CDR3 is 13 residues long. The ends were cut back, 3 bases at V and 1 base at J, with 4 bases in the middle. From germline, CDR1 is SGHRS and CDR2 YFSETQ. CDR3 region: CASSSMNTGELFF. CDR3 sequence (DNA): TGCGCCAGCAGCTCGATGAACACCGGGGAGCTGTTTTTT.

The chain recombines TRBV28 with TRBJ1-2; 8 nucleotides line up with TRBD1. Germline V gene sequence: CDR1 MDHEN, CDR2 SYDVKM. V trimming: 3 bases; J trimming: 5 bases; junction bases outside the gene matches: 8. The CDR3 is 15 residues long. The CDR3: CASSFQGAAKYGYTF. The CDR3 DNA sequence: TGTGCCAGCAGTTTCCAGGGGGCGGCAAAGTATGGCTACACCTTC.

This chain joins TRBV19 and TRBJ2-2, with 7 positions matching TRBD2. The CDR3 extends over 14 amino acids. J gave up 3 bases and V 8 bases, and 6 bases lay outside the gene matches. CDR1 and CDR2 (germline): LNHDA, SQIVND (reference sequence). This CDR3 is CASDKGGYTGELFF. The CDR3 DNA sequence: TGTGCCAGTGATAAGGGAGGGTACACCGGGGAGCTGTTTTTT.

This chain connects TRBV6-5 to TRBJ1-1, with no clear D. V was trimmed by 2 bases and J by 5 bases, leaving 12 bases between them. Germline lookup yields CDR1 MNHEY and CDR2 SVGAGI. This CDR3 has 14 residues. CDR3 DNA sequence: TGTGCCAGCAGTTACGGGCCCCCGGGGACTGAAGCTTTCTTT. This translates into CASSYGPPGTEAFF.

The chain joins TRBV6-5 to TRBJ2-5; D not certain. Trimming left V 1 base short and J 3 bases short, with 6 bases between. The CDR3 runs 13 residues. CDR1 is MNHEY and CDR2 is SVGAGI in the germline V gene. The DNA for the CDR3 is TGTGCCAGCAGTTACTTGGCAGAAGAGACCCAGTACTTC. Translation: CASSYLAEETQYF.

Comments on this clone: This CDR3 is also generated by other DNA sequences in the sample. The gene calls are TRBV7-9 and TRBJ2-7; D remains unclear. Germline V CDR1 and CDR2: SEHNR, FQNEAQ (reference sequence). The V and J ends lost 5 bases and 3 bases respectively, with 5 bases between them. This CDR3 is 11 amino acids long. The CDR3 DNA reads TGTGCCAGCAGCCCTGTCTACGAGCAGTACTTC. Its translation is CASSPVYEQYF.

J is TRBJ2-1 and V is TRBV6-5; D unresolved. The V gene's germline CDR1 is MNHEY and CDR2 SVGAGI. The CDR3 spans 13 residues. V lost 9 bases to trimming and J lost 12 bases, with 21 bases between them. CDR3 protein: CARPLLPRRGQFF. CDR3 DNA: TGTGCCAGGCCCCTTCTCCCCCGCAGAGGGCAGTTCTTC.

The chain has TRBV27 and TRBJ1-1, with D uncertain. V gave up 2 bases and J gave up 0 bases, with 7 bases separating them. Germline V gene lookup returns CDR1 MNHEY and CDR2 SMNVEV (reference sequence). There are 14 residues in the CDR3. The CDR3 loop is CASSLSYMNTEAFF. The CDR3 nucleotides read TGTGCCAGCAGTTTAAGCTATATGAACACTGAAGCTTTCTTT.

The genes are TRBV27 and TRBJ2-2, with D unresolved. This CDR3 is 15 amino acids long. Looked up from germline, CDR1 is MNHEY and CDR2 is SMNVEV (reference sequence). V lost 0 bases, J lost 0 bases, and 5 bases lay in between. CDR3 amino acids: CASSLSDTNTGELFF. CDR3 sequence (DNA): TGTGCCAGCAGTTTATCTGATACGAACACCGGGGAGCTGTTTTTT.

The chain is built from TRBV19 and TRBJ2-1; D unclear. This CDR3 is built from 14 residues. Germline V gene lookup returns CDR1 LNHDA and CDR2 SQIVND (reference sequence). V lost 4 bases and J 10 bases, leaving 17 bases between the germline ends. This CDR3 reads CASSTRLHLDEQFF. The CDR3 region has the DNA TGTGCCAGTAGTACCCGACTTCATCTGGACGAGCAGTTCTTC.

The V and J genes are TRBV19 and TRBJ1-2; 9 nucleotides agree with TRBD1. This CDR3 comprises 15 residues. Per the germline V gene, CDR1 is LNHDA and CDR2 is SQIVND (reference sequence). V gave up 7 bases and J gave up 7 bases; unmatched junction bases: 13. CDR3 residues: CASTPPGQGIGGYTF. The DNA for the CDR3 is TGTGCCAGTACCCCCCCGGGACAGGGAATCGGTGGCTACACCTTC.

V and J are TRBV5-5 and TRBJ2-7; TRBD1 matches at 7 bases. V was clipped by 0 bases and J by 5 bases; unmatched bases: 5. The CDR3 loop spans 14 amino acids. Germline-derived CDR1 and CDR2 are SGHKS and YYEKEE (reference sequence). The CDR3 bases are TGTGCCAGCAGCTTGGGGGCAGGGGGTAACGAGCAGTACTTC. This gives the protein CASSLGAGGNEQYF.

This clone was recorded only once. The rearrangement joins TRBV27 to TRBJ2-3; D uncertain. CDR3 length: 13 residues. Trimming cost V 0 bases and J 2 bases, with 3 bases left between them. Germline V gene sequence: CDR1 MNHEY, CDR2 SMNVEV (reference sequence). As DNA, the CDR3 is TGTGCCAGCAGTTTATCGATCACAGATACGCAGTATTTT. The encoded protein is CASSLSITDTQYF.

This clone occurred once. CDR3 DNA sequence: TGTGCCAGCAGTGAAGGACAGGGGGCGATAGGAGAGCAGTACTTC. Translating gives CASSEGQGAIGEQYF. J is TRBJ2-7 and V is TRBV6-1, with 10 positions matching TRBD1. The CDR3 is 15 residues long. Germline lookup yields CDR1 MNHNS and CDR2 SASEGT. Trimming removed 1 base from V and 7 bases from J; junction bases left unmatched: 7.

This clone was seen a single time. The rearrangement uses TRBV2 and TRBJ2-6; no reliable D call. The length of the CDR3 is 18 residues. Germline-derived CDR1 and CDR2 are SNHLY and FYNNEI. Between the trimmed V and J ends, which lost 6 bases and 0 bases, there was a span of 18 bases. The CDR3 loop is CASSAPPSARSGANVLTF. In DNA form, the CDR3 reads TGTGCCAGCAGCGCCCCTCCTTCGGCGCGCTCTGGGGCCAACGTCCTGACTTTC.

This rearrangement joins TRBV7-8 to TRBJ2-3; TRBD2 aligns across 13 bases. The CDR3 has 17 residues. The V segment lost 4 bases and the J segment 5 bases; nucleotides outside the gene matches: 9. Per germline, CDR1 SGHVS and CDR2 FQNEAQ. The CDR3 DNA is TGTGCCAGCAGCTCGGTACTAGCGGGAGGGCCCCAAGATACGCAGTATTTT. Amino acids: CASSSVLAGGPQDTQYF.

The rearrangement joins TRBV30 to TRBJ2-1; D unresolved. The CDR3 runs to 14 residues. V was trimmed by 1 base and J by 6 bases, leaving 13 bases between them. CDR1 GTSNPN and CDR2 SVGIG come from the germline V gene (reference sequence). The CDR3 reads CAWSEMNSLNEQFF. DNA of the CDR3: TGTGCCTGGAGTGAAATGAACAGCCTCAATGAGCAGTTCTTC.